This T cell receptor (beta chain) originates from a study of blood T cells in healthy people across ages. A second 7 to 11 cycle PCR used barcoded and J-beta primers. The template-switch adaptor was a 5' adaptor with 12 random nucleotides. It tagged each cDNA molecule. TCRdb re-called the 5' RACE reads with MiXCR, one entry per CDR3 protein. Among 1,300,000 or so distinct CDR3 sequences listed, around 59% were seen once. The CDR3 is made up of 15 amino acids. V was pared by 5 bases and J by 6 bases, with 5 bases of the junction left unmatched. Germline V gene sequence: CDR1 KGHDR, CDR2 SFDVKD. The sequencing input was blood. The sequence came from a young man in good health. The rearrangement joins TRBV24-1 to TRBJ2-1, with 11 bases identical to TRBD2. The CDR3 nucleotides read TGTGCCACCAGTGGTAGGCTAGCGGGAGGCAATGAGCAGTTCTTC. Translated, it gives CATSGRLAGGNEQFF.